Below are 28 T cell receptor beta chains sequenced from a single sample in a study of blood T cell repertoires in COVID-19. Some clones are missing from TCRdb's copy, which holds only in-frame ones; the method was immunoSEQ multiplex PCR. The sample lists roughly 100,000 clones, 89% occurring once. Sequences were obtained from peripheral blood. These receptors were collected from a woman aged 60-70 years with acute or convalescent COVID-19.

This chain connects TRBV19 to TRBJ2-7; 9 bases line up with TRBD2. Germline CDR1 is LNHDA and CDR2 is SQIVND (reference sequence). V shed 4 bases, J shed 5 bases, and the junction held 9 bases outside the gene matches. This CDR3 has 15 residues. CDR3 bases: TGTGCCAGTAGTAAGGGCGGGAGGGCCGTCGACGAGCAGTACGTC. Translating gives CASSKGGRAVDEQYV.

This chain uses TRBV5-1 with TRBJ2-3; 9 bases are shared with TRBD2. CDR3 length equals 14 residues. Germline V gives CDR1 SGHRS, CDR2 YFSETQ. V shed 6 bases, J shed 3 bases, and the junction held 5 bases outside the gene matches. The CDR3 DNA reads TGCGCCAGCACAACCAGCGGGAGGACAGATACGCAGTATTTT. Its protein product is CASTTSGRTDTQYF. The full variable domain, its missing parts supplied by reference TRBV5-1 and TRBJ2-3, is KAGVTQTPRYLIKTRGQQVTLSCSPISGHRSVSWYQQTPGQGLQFLFEYFSETQRNKGNFPGRFSGRQFSNSRSEMNVSTLELGDSALYLCASTTSGRTDTQYFGPGTRLTVL.

This clone showed up just once. The chain links TRBV5-1 to TRBJ2-5; no clear D gene. V shed 0 bases and J shed 4 bases, with 4 bases lying between them. This CDR3 is 12 amino acids long. Germline V gene data show CDR1 as SGHRS and CDR2 as YFSETQ. CDR3 nucleotide sequence: TGCGCCAGCAGCTTGGATCTAGAGACCCAGTACTTC. It is translated as CASSLDLETQYF.

The chain couples TRBV10-1 to TRBJ2-3, with no clear D. The CDR3 has 11 residues. Trimming removed 4 bases from V and 8 bases from J, with 7 bases in between. Germline-derived CDR1 and CDR2 are WNHNN and SYGVQD (reference sequence). The CDR3 here is CASSAGGTQYF. In DNA, the CDR3 is TGCGCCAGCAGTGCGGGTGGTACGCAGTATTTT.

V usage is TRBV18 and J usage is TRBJ2-3, with 9 bases identical to TRBD2. CDR1 and CDR2 (germline): KGHSH, LQKENI. With 0 bases clipped from V and 3 bases from J, the junction kept 7 bases outside the gene matches. There are 17 residues in the CDR3. The CDR3 coding sequence is TGTGCCAGCTCACCACCGGGCGGGAGGGCCGAGACAGATACGCAGTATTTT. Its protein product is CASSPPGGRAETDTQYF.

J is TRBJ1-2 and V is TRBV9; 7 bases line up with TRBD1. Germline CDR1 is SGDLS and CDR2 is YYNGEE. The CDR3 extends over 16 amino acids. The ends lost 0 bases at V and 4 bases at J; junction bases unmatched: 9. As DNA, the CDR3 is TGTGCCAGCAGCGTAGCTGTAGCAGGGGGGACCTATGGCTACACCTTC. Amino acid sequence: CASSVAVAGGTYGYTF.

The J gene is TRBJ1-5, the V gene TRBV19; no firm D call. Germline CDR1 reads LNHDA; CDR2 reads SQIVND (reference sequence). This CDR3 comprises 12 residues. Trimming shortened V by 6 bases and J by 6 bases, and 9 bases separated the two germline ends. CDR3 region: CASSRTGQPQHF. As DNA, the CDR3 is TGTGCCAGTAGCCGGACTGGTCAGCCCCAGCATTTT.

This clone showed up just once. V is TRBV3-1 (or the pseudogene TRBV3-2) and J is TRBJ2-5; possible D gene TRBD2, 5 bases. Trimming pared 0 bases from V and 5 bases from J, leaving 16 bases between. The CDR3 is made up of 16 amino acids. Germline V gene sequence: CDR1 LGHDT, CDR2 YNNKEL (reference sequence). In DNA, the CDR3 is TGTGCCAGCAGCCAAGACGGTGGGAGCCCCCTGGAGACCCAGTACTTC. As protein: CASSQDGGSPLETQYF.

This clone came up a few times. V gene TRBV7-7 combines with J gene TRBJ2-7, with 7 bases fitting TRBD1. Germline CDR1 reads SSHAT; CDR2 reads FNYEAQ (reference sequence). CDR3 length: 13 residues. In nucleotides, the CDR3 is TGTGCTAGCAGCTCGGACAGGACCTACGAGCAGTACGTC. It is translated as CASSSDRTYEQYV.

The rearrangement joins TRBV6-5 to TRBJ2-2, with D hard to call. The CDR3 length is 15 residues. V was pared by 0 bases and J by 0 bases, with 5 bases between. In germline, CDR1 is MNHEY, CDR2 SVGAGI. DNA for the CDR3: TGTGCCAGCAGTTACTCCCGTCCGAACACCGGGGAGCTGTTTTTT. It yields the protein CASSYSRPNTGELFF.

With respect to this clone: Other nucleotide sequences from this sample produce the same CDR3. The V and J genes are TRBV9 and TRBJ2-5; D ambiguous. Germline V gene sequence: CDR1 SGDLS, CDR2 YYNGEE. The CDR3 is 13 amino acids. The V and J ends lost 0 bases and 5 bases respectively, with 8 bases between them. CDR3 bases: TGTGCCAGCAGCGTAGGGTTAGTGGAGACCCAGTACTTC. This translates into CASSVGLVETQYF.

The CDR3 protein is CASRPGGNEKLFF. The CDR3 nucleotides read TGTGCCAGCAGGCCAGGGGGGAATGAAAAACTGTTTTTT. The rearrangement uses TRBV14 and TRBJ1-4; 7 bases line up with TRBD1. The junction had 3 bases not matched to a gene; V was cut back by 6 bases and J by 5 bases. This CDR3 is 13 amino acids long. Germline V gives CDR1 SGHDN, CDR2 FVKESK.

This clone appeared a few times. V usage is TRBV6-6 and J usage is TRBJ2-1; D gene unclear. This CDR3 spans 11 amino acids. Germline assignment: CDR1 MNHNY and CDR2 SVGAGI (reference sequence). V lost 8 bases to trimming and J lost 4 bases, with 6 bases between them. The CDR3 protein is CASAFYNEQFF. The CDR3 DNA reads as TGTGCCAGCGCGTTTTACAATGAGCAGTTCTTC.

The chain employs TRBV7-9 and TRBJ2-1; the D gene is possibly TRBD1 (6 bases). CDR3 length: 15 residues. The germline gives CDR1 SEHNR, CDR2 FQNEAQ (reference sequence). Trimming shortened V by 5 bases and J by 2 bases, and 13 bases separated the two germline ends. As DNA, the CDR3 is TGTGCCAGCAGCGCCAGGGGTGAGACCTACAATGAGCAGTTCTTC. As protein: CASSARGETYNEQFF.

V and J are TRBV28 and TRBJ1-2; D uncertain. This CDR3 region has 12 residues. Germline V gives CDR1 MDHEN, CDR2 SYDVKM. Trimming left V 6 bases short and J 5 bases short, with 10 bases between. CDR3 residues: CASSPTAYGYTF. CDR3 DNA sequence: TGTGCCAGCAGCCCCACAGCTTATGGCTACACCTTC.

The chain has TRBV10-3 and TRBJ1-2, with TRBD1 identical over 8 bases. V shed 10 bases, J shed 6 bases, and the junction held 10 bases outside the gene matches. Germline V lookup: CDR1 ENHRY, CDR2 SYGVKD. The CDR3 spans 13 residues. The DNA of the CDR3 is TGTGCCACTACGGACAGGGAAAATGATGGCTACACCTTC. It codes for CATTDRENDGYTF.

The rearrangement joins TRBV11-2 to TRBJ2-7; the match to TRBD1 covers 9 bases. Germline lookup yields CDR1 SGHAT and CDR2 FQNNGV. The CDR3 loop spans 14 amino acids. V was pared by 5 bases and J by 6 bases, with 8 bases of the junction left unmatched. For the CDR3, the DNA is TGTGCCAGCAGCACGGACAGGGGACGGGCCGAGCAGTACGTC. Its protein product is CASSTDRGRAEQYV.

With respect to this clone: The sample contains more than one DNA sequence encoding this CDR3. This chain joins TRBV5-1 and TRBJ2-1; D is uncertain. The V and J ends lost 0 bases and 0 bases respectively, with 10 bases between them. The CDR3 sequence is 16 residues long. Germline CDR1 is SGHRS and CDR2 is YFSETQ. CDR3 DNA sequence: TGCGCCAGCAGCTTGGAGGCGGCTAGCTCCTACAATGAGCAGTTCTTC. Residues: CASSLEAASSYNEQFF.

V and J are TRBV5-5 and TRBJ2-1; maybe TRBD2 (6 bases). V gave up 4 bases and J gave up 9 bases, with 20 bases separating them. From germline, CDR1 is SGHKS and CDR2 YYEKEE (reference sequence). The CDR3 covers 15 residues. CDR3 nucleotide sequence: TGTGCCAGCAGCCCCGGGACTCTAACACCCACTGAGCAGTTCTTC. The encoded protein is CASSPGTLTPTEQFF.

The V gene is TRBV7-2, the J gene TRBJ2-1; 13 nucleotides agree with TRBD2. The length of the CDR3 is 16 residues. Per germline, CDR1 SGHTA and CDR2 FQGNSA. Trimming at V came to 5 bases and at J to 8 bases, leaving 9 bases not matched to a gene. CDR3 loop: CASSKLLAGGPHEQFF. As DNA, the CDR3 is TGTGCCAGCAGCAAACTACTAGCGGGAGGGCCTCATGAGCAGTTCTTC.

In regard to this clone: No DNA is shown, since the ends of the CDR3 on it are uncertain; the CDR3 is the one TCRdb lists. The chain employs TRBV28 and TRBJ1-2; the table calls TRBD1, which could not be checked here. The CDR3 spans 14 amino acids, including both terminal residues. Germline-derived CDR1 and CDR2 are MDHEN and SYDVKM. This CDR3 is CASSSSGQGLGYTF.

The chain uses TRBV6-2 or TRBV6-3 and TRBJ2-7; 9 bases line up with TRBD1. From germline, CDR1 is MNHEY and CDR2 SVGEGT. Trimming cost V 6 bases and J 7 bases; bases outside gene matches: 16. The CDR3 extends over 16 amino acids. The CDR3 loop is CASSPGPGQGGREQYV. CDR3 in DNA: TGTGCCAGCAGCCCGGGCCCGGGACAGGGCGGGCGAGAGCAGTACGTC.

In DNA, the CDR3 is TGTGCCAGCAGCTTTTCCCCCCTGGCCAGGGGAAACTCTGGAAACACCATATATTTT. Translating it yields CASSFSPLARGNSGNTIYF. V and J are TRBV7-8 and TRBJ1-3; D might be TRBD1 (6 bases). V was cut by 3 bases and J by 0 bases, with 21 bases left in between. Germline loops: CDR1 SGHVS, CDR2 FQNEAQ. This CDR3 contains 19 residues.

This clone was observed a single time. V is TRBV19 and J is TRBJ1-1; D uncertain. Germline CDR1 is LNHDA and CDR2 is SQIVND (reference sequence). This CDR3 is built from 14 residues. Between the trimmed V and J ends, which lost 2 bases and 3 bases, there was a span of 10 bases. The CDR3 sequence: CASSIRKGDTEAFF. In DNA form, the CDR3 reads TGTGCCAGTAGTATACGCAAAGGAGACACTGAAGCTTTCTTT.

The chain joins TRBV5-4 to TRBJ2-5, with TRBD2 identical over 7 bases. V gave up 1 base and J gave up 5 bases; unmatched junction bases: 2. There are 13 residues in the CDR3. Germline V gene sequence: CDR1 SGHNT, CDR2 YYREEE (reference sequence). CDR3 DNA sequence: TGTGCCAGCAGCTTGCTCGGGGGGGAGACCCAGTACTTC. Translated, it gives CASSLLGGETQYF.

The chain carries TRBV5-5 and TRBJ1-2, with D possibly being TRBD1 (6 bases). The germline V and J ends were trimmed by 2 bases and 2 bases, with 16 bases remaining between them. The germline gives CDR1 SGHKS, CDR2 YYEKEE (reference sequence). The CDR3 runs to 16 residues. The CDR3 DNA reads as TGTGCCAGCAGCTTTCGGGGGGGCGCTTCCAACTATGGCTACACCTTC. This sequence encodes CASSFRGGASNYGYTF.

V and J are TRBV6-6 and TRBJ1-5; tentative D call: TRBD1 (6 bases). The ends were cut back, 4 bases at V and 6 bases at J, with 16 bases in the middle. This CDR3 is 15 amino acids long. Germline values: CDR1 MNHNY, CDR2 SVGAGI (reference sequence). The CDR3 sequence: CASSFETGRSQPQHF. CDR3 coding DNA: TGTGCCAGCAGTTTCGAGACAGGTCGGAGTCAGCCCCAGCATTTT.

The genes are TRBV5-4 and TRBJ2-1; tentatively, D is TRBD1 (5 bases). Trimming left V 0 bases short and J 14 bases short, with 9 bases between. The CDR3 runs to 11 residues. Per germline, CDR1 SGHNT and CDR2 YYREEE (reference sequence). The CDR3 region has the DNA TGTGCCAGCAGCTTGGGGACACAAGAGTTCTTC. Amino acids: CASSLGTQEFF.